A selection of T cell receptor beta chains follows, all from one sample in a study of PD-1 blockade in classical Hodgkin lymphoma. Generated by immunoSEQ multiplex PCR, the TCRdb table keeps only in-frame clones and is missing some. The repertoire holds tens of thousands of clones, with around 90% as singletons. The sequenced sample was CD4+ T cells from blood, obtained at baseline. Receptors originate from a human donor with classical Hodgkin lymphoma. CDR3s include the opening cysteine and the closing phenylalanine or tryptophan. A D gene is named only where the DNA matches it firmly. Some rows have no size entry. The others give once, few or many, or a class for an expanded clone.

d_call	clone_size	v_call	j_call	cdr3_aa	cdr3_nt
TRBD2	NA	TRBV6-1	TRBJ2-5	CASRGTSGRFETQYF	TGTGCCAGCAGGGGGACTAGCGGGAGATTCGAGACCCAGTACTTC
NA	NA	TRBV5-1	TRBJ1-3	CASSAEPSSGNTIYF	TGCGCCAGCAGTGCGGAGCCGAGCTCTGGAAACACCATATATTTT
NA	NA	TRBV5-4	TRBJ2-1	CASSFGDVRRYNEQFF	TGTGCCAGCAGCTTCGGGGACGTGAGGAGATACAATGAGCAGTTCTTC
TRBD1	NA	TRBV2	TRBJ2-7	CASSSTHQGVGEQYF	TGTGCCAGCAGTAGTACTCATCAGGGGGTGGGCGAGCAGTACTTC
NA	NA	TRBV4-2	TRBJ1-1	CASSRVEVRKAFF	TGTGCCAGCAGCCGTGTTGAGGTGAGAAAAGCTTTCTTT
TRBD2	NA	TRBV4-1	TRBJ2-4	CASSPPGLASIQYF	TGCGCCAGCAGCCCCCCGGGACTAGCTTCCATTCAGTACTTC
NA	NA	TRBV4-1	TRBJ2-3	CASSQSGTKSTDTQYF	TGCGCCAGCAGCCAATCCGGGACCAAAAGCACAGATACGCAGTATTTT
NA	NA	TRBV7-3	TRBJ2-7	CASSSPPGYEQYF	TGTGCCAGCAGCTCCCCCCCAGGGTACGAGCAGTACTTC
TRBD1	NA	TRBV5-1	TRBJ1-1	CASSLPGQGRTEAFF	TGCGCCAGCAGCCTTCCGGGACAGGGGAGGACTGAAGCTTTCTTT
TRBD2	NA	TRBV7-8	TRBJ2-7	CASSHNKGPSGITYEQYF	TGTGCCAGCAGCCACAATAAAGGCCCTAGCGGGATAACCTACGAGCAGTACTTC
TRBD1	NA	TRBV7-3	TRBJ1-1	CASSHQGGNTEAFF	TGTGCCAGCAGCCATCAGGGGGGGAACACTGAAGCTTTCTTT
NA	few	TRBV28	TRBJ2-7	CASSLAGQLHEQYF	TGTGCCAGCAGTTTAGCTGGACAGTTACACGAGCAGTACTTC
NA	once	TRBV30	TRBJ2-7	CAWTRSLANYEQYF	TGTGCCTGGACTCGGAGTCTGGCCAACTACGAGCAGTACTTC
NA	NA	TRBV5-1	TRBJ2-2	CASSLAGRGRGTGELFF	TGCGCCAGCAGCTTGGCCGGGAGGGGGCGAGGCACCGGGGAGCTGTTTTTT
TRBD1	NA	TRBV10-2	TRBJ1-6	CASSSLQGRNSPLHF	TGCGCCAGCAGCTCATTACAGGGGAGGAATTCACCCCTCCACTTT
NA	once	TRBV9	TRBJ2-2	CASSVGGGNTGELFF	TGTGCCAGCAGCGTAGGAGGGGGGAACACCGGGGAGCTGTTTTTT
NA	NA	TRBV5-1	TRBJ1-1	CASSLQMNTEAFF	TGCGCCAGCAGCCTGCAGATGAACACTGAAGCTTTCTTT
NA	once	TRBV6-5	TRBJ1-2	CASSFFPNYGYTF	TGTGCCAGCAGTTTTTTCCCCAACTATGGCTACACCTTC
TRBD2	NA	TRBV5-1	TRBJ2-1	CASSFSSGAYNEQFF	TGCGCCAGCAGCTTCTCTAGCGGGGCTTACAATGAGCAGTTCTTC
NA	NA	TRBV13	TRBJ2-7	CASSLSPNAYEQYF	TGTGCCAGCAGCTTAAGTCCTAACGCTTACGAGCAGTACTTC
TRBD1	once	TRBV11-2	TRBJ1-5	CASSRTGGNQPQHF	TGTGCCAGCAGCCGGACAGGAGGCAATCAGCCCCAGCATTTT
NA	NA	TRBV6-5	TRBJ1-2	CASSYTDGYGYTF	TGTGCCAGCAGTTACACCGACGGTTATGGCTACACCTTC
NA	NA	TRBV7-9	TRBJ1-3	CASSLGTGISGNTIYF	TGTGCCAGCAGCTTAGGCACCGGGATCTCTGGAAACACCATATATTTT
TRBD1	NA	TRBV27	TRBJ2-4	CASSGYRGNSWGIQYF	TGTGCCAGCAGCGGGTACAGGGGGAACTCGTGGGGCATTCAGTACTTC
NA	NA	TRBV7-8	TRBJ1-1	CASSLAYRENTEAFF	TGTGCCAGCAGCTTAGCGTACAGGGAGAACACTGAAGCTTTCTTT
NA	few	TRBV10-3	TRBJ2-7	CATISSAPNSYEQYF	TGTGCCACCATATCGTCAGCGCCAAATTCCTACGAGCAGTACTTC
NA	NA	TRBV29-1	TRBJ1-4	CSVGPRGVDSNEKLFF	TGCAGCGTTGGCCCCCGGGGCGTTGACTCTAATGAAAAACTGTTTTTT
TRBD1	NA	TRBV10-1	TRBJ2-2	CASRPGQGATGELFF	TGCGCCAGCAGACCGGGACAGGGGGCAACCGGGGAGCTGTTTTTT
TRBD1	NA	TRBV7-9	TRBJ2-5	CASSRGQVGETQYF	TGTGCCAGCAGCAGAGGACAGGTGGGAGAGACCCAGTACTTC
NA	few	TRBV2	TRBJ2-4	CASSPRASSSKNIQYF	TGTGCCAGCTCCCCCCGGGCCAGCTCTAGCAAGAACATTCAGTACTTC
TRBD1	few	TRBV28	TRBJ1-1	CASSPTGQGREAFF	TGTGCCAGCAGTCCCACGGGACAGGGAAGGGAAGCTTTCTTT
NA	once	TRBV6-5	TRBJ1-6	CASSPDGQQNSPLHF	TGTGCCAGCAGTCCAGATGGACAGCAGAATTCACCCCTCCACTTT
NA	few	TRBV2	TRBJ2-7	CASSSSGYEQYF	TGTGCCAGTAGCAGTAGCGGATACGAGCAGTACTTC
TRBD1	NA	TRBV5-4	TRBJ2-6	CASSSSYGTEYSGANVLTF	TGTGCCAGCAGCTCCTCATACGGGACAGAATACTCCGGGGCCAACGTCCTGACTTTC
NA	NA	TRBV9	TRBJ1-1	CASSVGGGAAEAFF	TGTGCCAGCAGCGTAGGTGGGGGGGCAGCTGAAGCTTTCTTT
NA	NA	TRBV4-2	TRBJ2-2	CASSQGGSNTGELFF	TGTGCCAGCAGCCAAGGGGGAAGTAACACCGGGGAGCTGTTTTTT
TRBD1	NA	TRBV30	TRBJ2-5	CAWINQGAGTQYF	TGTGCCTGGATTAATCAGGGGGCCGGGACCCAGTACTTC
NA	NA	TRBV11-2	TRBJ2-3	CASSLTDTQYF	TGTGCCAGCAGCCTCACAGATACGCAGTATTTT
NA	NA	TRBV4-2	TRBJ1-4	CASSGSSGPRGKEKLFF	TGTGCCAGCAGTGGGTCGTCTGGGCCACGGGGGAAAGAAAAACTGTTTTTT
TRBD2	NA	TRBV29-1	TRBJ2-7	CSAALAGREQYF	TGCAGCGCTGCGCTAGCGGGTCGCGAGCAGTACTTC
TRBD2	NA	TRBV6-1	TRBJ2-1	CASHRTSGSYNEQFF	TGTGCCAGCCACAGGACTAGCGGGAGCTACAATGAGCAGTTCTTC
NA	NA	TRBV7-2	TRBJ2-5	CASSLRGRGETQYF	TGTGCCAGCAGCCTCCGGGGCAGGGGAGAGACCCAGTACTTC
NA	NA	TRBV4-1	TRBJ2-6	CASSQVQLIGGILSGANVLTF	TGCGCCAGCAGCCAAGTTCAACTCATCGGGGGCATACTATCTGGGGCCAACGTCCTGACTTTC
TRBD1	once	TRBV29-1	TRBJ2-7	CSVGLTGGYYEQYF	TGCAGCGTTGGGTTGACAGGGGGCTATTACGAGCAGTACTTC
TRBD1	NA	TRBV19	TRBJ2-7	CASSIPGRGQREQYF	TGTGCCAGTAGTATTCCGGGCAGGGGGCAAAGGGAGCAGTACTTC
NA	NA	TRBV19	TRBJ2-1	CASSIWRDKVSGQFF	TGTGCCAGTAGTATTTGGCGGGATAAGGTTTCCGGGCAGTTCTTC
NA	NA	TRBV5-1	TRBJ2-2	CASSLERVGELFF	TGCGCCAGCAGCTTGGAAAGGGTTGGGGAGCTGTTTTTT
NA	NA	TRBV27	TRBJ1-1	CASSRRPRGLLVNTEAFF	TGTGCCAGCAGTCGGCGGCCCAGGGGATTACTGGTGAACACTGAAGCTTTCTTT
TRBD1	NA	TRBV5-4	TRBJ2-2	CASSRDSNTGELFF	TGTGCCAGCAGCCGGGACAGCAACACCGGGGAGCTGTTTTTT
TRBD2	NA	TRBV19	TRBJ2-1	CASSIVAGGPNEQFF	TGTGCCAGTAGTATAGTAGCGGGGGGCCCCAATGAGCAGTTCTTC
TRBD2	NA	TRBV5-1	TRBJ2-1	CASSPGLAGHNEQFF	TGCGCCAGCAGCCCGGGACTAGCGGGACACAATGAGCAGTTCTTC
TRBD1	NA	TRBV7-3	TRBJ1-1	CASSLTRGTGMNTEAFF	TGTGCCAGCAGCTTAACGCGGGGGACAGGGATGAACACTGAAGCTTTCTTT
TRBD2	NA	TRBV7-2	TRBJ2-3	CASSRTSGASTDTQYF	TGTGCCAGCAGCCGGACTAGCGGGGCTAGCACAGATACGCAGTATTTT
TRBD1	once	TRBV6-6	TRBJ1-1	CASTPNTGGGTEAFF	TGTGCCAGCACTCCGAACACAGGGGGCGGGACTGAAGCTTTCTTT
TRBD2	NA	TRBV7-2	TRBJ2-5	CASSLGLAGGGGQETQYF	TGTGCCAGCAGCTTAGGGCTAGCGGGAGGCGGGGGCCAAGAGACCCAGTACTTC
TRBD1	NA	TRBV5-4	TRBJ2-7	CASSYGTVYEQYF	TGTGCCAGCAGCTATGGGACAGTCTACGAGCAGTACTTC
TRBD1	once	TRBV5-4	TRBJ1-2	CASSLEPGTGIYYGYTF	TGTGCCAGCAGCTTGGAACCCGGGACAGGGATTTACTATGGCTACACCTTC